The subject of this entry is one TCR beta chain. No cognate antigen has been identified for it. Per-nucleotide qualities are absent, and no much larger clonotype sits a single base away. The record originates from a study of T cell responses to AZD1222 COVID-19 vaccine (dated by TCRdb to the early 2020s). Concerning the study at large: TCR sequencing was performed for 230 to 250 trial participants, of whom about 200 were given two doses of AZD1222 and some 26 were given two doses of MenACWY control vaccine. Trial participants were enrolled by age into subgroups of 18-55, 56-69 and 70-plus years, and about 150, 27 and 61 TCR-sequenced participants, respectively, were included in these subgroups.

What the study reported, not specific to this receptor: Reportedly, almost half of the unique spike-specific TCRs recognized epitopes lying outside the regions that are mutated in the B.1.351 and B.1.1.7 variants. After two AZD1222 doses, spike-specific TCR breadth and depth were significantly higher than at day 0 and than in MenACWY recipients. Vaccine-associated CD4 TCRs spanned the whole spike protein, with dominant responses in regions 160-218 and 743-854. Conclusions about previously exposed vaccinees are limited, since just five or six AZD1222 recipients were seropositive for SARS-CoV-2 at baseline. In the small 56-69-year group, the increase in depth fell short of significance, most likely because of low power. Participants were mostly white British and included more females than males, and it was suggested by the authors that clonal diversity may have been underestimated. Because no day 14 peak-response samples were available, repertoires were characterized only after the peak T cell response.

As encoded in the germline V gene (reference sequence), CDR1 is SEHNR while CDR2 is FQNEAQ. V is reduced by 4 bases and J by 5 bases, leaving a spacing of 9 bases between them. The CDR3 spans 12 residues, from the cysteine through the phenylalanine. The retained sequence is limited to the CDR3, 36 bases, with the frame set at the first base. The CDR3 regions of human TCRbeta chains were subjected to immunosequencing. In the original analysis: TCRs in the repertoires were matched against a reference library of SARS-CoV-2-specific TCRs that had been generated with the MIRA antigen-specificity platform. Breadth was defined as the fraction of unique TCRs that were SARS-CoV-2-associated. Depth was defined as the fraction of total T cells that were SARS-CoV-2-associated. Using the MIRA data, every spike-specific TCR was mapped to the spike region that the TCR reacted to and assigned to either a CD4 or a CD8 class. Log10-transformed breadth and depth values were compared by one-way ANOVA with Sidak's multiple comparisons tests. TCRdb retrieved this table from immuneACCESS and kept in-frame rearrangements only. Not all clones are present; in checked studies, unresolved V genes account for under half, and no reason is known for the remainder. For V, J and clone size, that table is used; D and trimming come from the DNA. Counted in this sample were about 140,000 clones; approximately 93% of them appeared once. 10% to 15% of the sample is held by the ten biggest clonotypes.

Per the publication, the time point label means: sample from adult after SARS-CoV-2 infection, after symptom onset. Two convalescent COVID-19 patients, sampled after symptom onset from adults with prior SARS-CoV-2 infection, were also TCR-sequenced for comparison. The sequence joins TRBV7-9 to TRBJ2-7; the D region possibly corresponds to TRBD2 (6 bases align). The clonotype originates from an adult who had recovered from COVID-19. The sample consisted of peripheral blood, taken after recovery from COVID-19. This receptor carries the CDR3 CASSSGSHEQYF. The nucleotide sequence reads TGTGCCAGCAGCTCCGGGAGTCACGAGCAGTACTTC.